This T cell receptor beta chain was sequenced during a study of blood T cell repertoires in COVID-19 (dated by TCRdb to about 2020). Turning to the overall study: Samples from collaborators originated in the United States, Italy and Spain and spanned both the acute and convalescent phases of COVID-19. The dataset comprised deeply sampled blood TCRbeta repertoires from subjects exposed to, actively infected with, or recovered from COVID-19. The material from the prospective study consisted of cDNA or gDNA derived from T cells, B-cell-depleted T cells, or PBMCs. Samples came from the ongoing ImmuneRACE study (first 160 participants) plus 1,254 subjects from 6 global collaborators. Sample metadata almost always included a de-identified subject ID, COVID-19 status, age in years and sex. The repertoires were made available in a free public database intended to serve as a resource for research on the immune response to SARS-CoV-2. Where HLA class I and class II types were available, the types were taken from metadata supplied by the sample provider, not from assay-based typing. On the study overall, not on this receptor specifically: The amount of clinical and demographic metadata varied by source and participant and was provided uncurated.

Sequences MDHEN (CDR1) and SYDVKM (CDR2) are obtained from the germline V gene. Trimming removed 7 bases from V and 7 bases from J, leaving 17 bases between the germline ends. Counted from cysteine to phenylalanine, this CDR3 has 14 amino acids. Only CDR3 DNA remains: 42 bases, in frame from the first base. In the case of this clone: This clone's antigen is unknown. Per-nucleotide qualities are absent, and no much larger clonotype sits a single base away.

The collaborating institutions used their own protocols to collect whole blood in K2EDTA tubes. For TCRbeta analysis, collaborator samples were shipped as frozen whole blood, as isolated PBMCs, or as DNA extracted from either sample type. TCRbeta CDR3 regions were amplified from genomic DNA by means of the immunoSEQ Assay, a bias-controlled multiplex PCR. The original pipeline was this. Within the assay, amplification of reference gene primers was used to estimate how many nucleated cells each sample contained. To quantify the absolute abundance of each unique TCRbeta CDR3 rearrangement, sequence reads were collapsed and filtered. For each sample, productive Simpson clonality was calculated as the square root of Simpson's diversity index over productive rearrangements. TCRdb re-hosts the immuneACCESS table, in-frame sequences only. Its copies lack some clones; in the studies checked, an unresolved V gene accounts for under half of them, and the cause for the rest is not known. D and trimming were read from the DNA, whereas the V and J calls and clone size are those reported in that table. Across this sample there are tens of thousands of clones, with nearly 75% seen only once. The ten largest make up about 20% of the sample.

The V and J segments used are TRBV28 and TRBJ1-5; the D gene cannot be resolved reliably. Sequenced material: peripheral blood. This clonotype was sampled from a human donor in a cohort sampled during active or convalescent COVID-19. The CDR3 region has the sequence CASNWNRALQPQHF. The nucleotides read TGTGCCAGCAACTGGAACAGAGCATTGCAGCCCCAGCATTTT.